Following are 8 T cell receptor beta chains from one sample sequenced in a study of graft-versus-host responses after intestinal transplantation (dated by TCRdb to the early 2020s). The library was obtained by the immunoSEQ multiplex PCR assay. Imported from immuneACCESS, the table was reduced by TCRdb to in-frame sequences with V and J called. These copies leave out some clones; in studies compared against another copy, an unresolved V gene accounts for under half, and the cause of the remainder is not known. The sample table records 21,000 or so clones; 89% of these occur just once. The ten largest clones add up to 5% to 6.5% of the sample. The starting material was PBMCs, obtained more than 62 days after intestinal transplantation. These receptors all stem from a human patient who received an intestinal transplant, so some T cells may come from the graft donor.

The chain combines TRBV6-6 with TRBJ1-2; D is uncertain. Germline V gives CDR1 MNHNY, CDR2 SVGAGI (reference sequence). Trimming shortened V by 6 bases and J by 8 bases, and 22 bases separated the two germline ends. This CDR3 has 15 residues. The CDR3 here is CASSPEFDVRRGYTF. CDR3 nucleotides: TGTGCCAGCAGCCCCGAATTTGACGTCCGGCGGGGCTACACCTTC.

The chain has TRBV27 and TRBJ1-6, with TRBD1 as a possible D gene (6 bases). Looked up from germline, CDR1 is MNHEY and CDR2 is SMNVEV (reference sequence). The V gene lost 6 bases and the J gene lost 9 bases, with 24 bases spanning the gap. This CDR3 contains 17 residues. The CDR3 reads CASSNPRQAGRGSPLHF. The CDR3 DNA is TGTGCCAGCAGCAATCCCCGACAGGCAGGCCGGGGTTCACCCCTCCACTTT.

The chain carries TRBV5-4 and TRBJ2-1; TRBD2 matches at 11 bases. CDR1 and CDR2 from the germline V gene are SGHNT and YYREEE (reference sequence). V lost 2 bases to trimming and J lost 6 bases; unmatched junction nucleotides: 7. This CDR3 region has 16 residues. CDR3 amino acids: CASSFLNLAGGNEQFF. The CDR3 coding sequence is TGTGCCAGCAGCTTTTTAAACCTAGCGGGAGGCAATGAGCAGTTCTTC.

The V call is TRBV30, the J call TRBJ2-1, with 10 bases fitting TRBD2. Losses at the gene ends were 0 bases for V and 1 base for J; bases not matched to a gene: 6. CDR3 length equals 17 residues. Germline V gene lookup returns CDR1 GTSNPN and CDR2 SVGIG (reference sequence). CDR3 in DNA: TGTGCCTGGAGTGTTAAGGGACTAGCGCAATCCTACAATGAGCAGTTCTTC. Translating gives CAWSVKGLAQSYNEQFF. The full variable domain, rest sourced from reference TRBV30 and TRBJ2-1, is SQTIHQWPATLVQPVGSPLSLECTVEGTSNPNLYWYRQAAGRGLQLLFYSVGIGQISSEVPQNLSASRPQDRQFILSSKKLLLSDSGFYLCAWSVKGLAQSYNEQFFGPGTRLTVL.

The CDR3 DNA reads TGTGCCAGTAGTGTCCGACTAGCGACGCACGAGCAGTACTTC. Residues: CASSVRLATHEQYF. The chain joins TRBV19 to TRBJ2-7; 8 bases match TRBD2. Germline CDR1 is LNHDA and CDR2 is SQIVND (reference sequence). The CDR3 loop spans 14 amino acids. J lost 5 bases, V lost 5 bases, and 8 bases had no gene match.

This chain links TRBV11-3 with TRBJ2-1, with TRBD2 as a possible D gene (6 bases). CDR1 is SGHNT, CDR2 YENEEA, per germline. Trimming removed 0 bases from V and 2 bases from J, with 8 bases in between. CDR3 length equals 15 residues. The CDR3 nucleotides read TGTGCCAGCAGCTTAGACAGGGAGGCCTACAATGAGCAGTTCTTC. It specifies CASSLDREAYNEQFF.

This clone was observed a single time. The J gene is TRBJ2-1, the V gene TRBV10-3; TRBD2 matches at 9 bases. This CDR3 is 14 amino acids long. V lost 3 bases to trimming and J lost 10 bases; unmatched junction nucleotides: 7. Germline loops: CDR1 ENHRY, CDR2 SYGVKD. The CDR3 nucleotides read TGTGCCATCAGTGACGGCGGGGGGGCACAAGAGCAGTTCTTC. It is translated as CAISDGGGAQEQFF.

This clone was seen a few times. The CDR3 bases are TGTGCCATCAATGGACAGGGTCGCCCGAACTATGGCTACACCTTC. As protein: CAINGQGRPNYGYTF. The J gene is TRBJ1-2, the V gene TRBV10-3, with TRBD1 identical over 8 bases. From germline, CDR1 is ENHRY and CDR2 SYGVKD. V gave up 7 bases and J gave up 2 bases; unmatched junction bases: 9. The CDR3 consists of 15 residues.